Listed here are 30 T cell receptor beta chains from one sample, sequenced in a study of T and B cells in COVID-19 patients. TRB rearrangements were amplified by multiplex PCR with BIOMED2 TRB-A/B primers. MiXCR, applied by TCRdb to the multiplex PCR reads, yields one record per CDR3 protein. The table has several thousand distinct CDR3 sequences, approximately 30% seen once. Blood genomic DNA input for TRB amplification was 250-500 ng. The sample was blood. These receptors came from a human donor with active COVID-19.

This clonotype is classed as medium-sized. The chain employs TRBV27 and TRBJ2-3, with 13 positions matching TRBD2. The CDR3 extends over 17 amino acids. From germline, CDR1 is MNHEY and CDR2 SMNVEV (reference sequence). The ends lost 7 bases at V and 0 bases at J; junction bases unmatched: 7. DNA for the CDR3: TGTGCCAGCAAACTTCCGGGACTAGCGGGGAGCACAGATACGCAGTATTTT. Its translation: CASKLPGLAGSTDTQYF.

The chain has TRBV20-1 and TRBJ2-7, with D possibly being TRBD1 (6 bases). Per germline, CDR1 DFQATT and CDR2 SNEGSKA (reference sequence). This CDR3 spans 12 amino acids. Trimming cost V 5 bases and J 8 bases, with 16 bases left between them. The DNA for the CDR3 is TGCAGTGCTCTTTCGGACAGATTTCAGCAGTACTTC. Protein sequence: CSALSDRFQQYF.

The V gene is TRBV5-1, the J gene TRBJ2-7; 9 nucleotides line up with TRBD1. With V trimmed by 4 bases and J by 3 bases, 5 bases remained unmatched. Looked up from germline, CDR1 is SGHRS and CDR2 is YFSETQ. This CDR3 is built from 14 residues. The CDR3 sequence: CASSLGQGNYEQYV. The CDR3 coding sequence is TGCGCCAGCAGCCTGGGACAGGGAAACTACGAGCAGTACGTC.

The rearrangement uses TRBV6-1 and TRBJ1-6, with 8 bases that match TRBD1. The CDR3 consists of 15 residues. The trim removed 5 bases at V and 7 bases at J, leaving 7 bases unmatched. Germline-derived CDR1 and CDR2 are MNHNS and SASEGT. CDR3 amino acids: CASSKLQGGNSPLHF. The DNA for the CDR3 is TGTGCCAGCAGTAAGCTACAGGGGGGCAATTCACCCCTCCACTTT.

By share, this clonotype ranks as medium-sized (0.01 to 0.1%). The genes are TRBV6-1 and TRBJ2-7, with 11 positions matching TRBD2. V gave up 5 bases and J gave up 3 bases; unmatched junction bases: 9. The germline V gene has CDR1 MNHNS and CDR2 SASEGT. The CDR3 totals 16 residues. The CDR3 DNA reads as TGTGCCAGCAGTCTTGGACTAGCGGGCCAGTTCTACGAGCAGTACTTC. Translation gives CASSLGLAGQFYEQYF.

The chain joins TRBV6-5 to TRBJ2-1; D is undetermined. Per the germline V gene, CDR1 is MNHEY and CDR2 is SVGAGI. There are 12 residues in the CDR3. The CDR3 spells CAKSSSYNEQFF. The DNA of the CDR3 is TGTGCGAAGAGTAGCTCCTACAATGAGCAGTTCTTC.

In its sample, this clonotype is medium-sized. The chain is built from TRBV27 and TRBJ2-7; the match to TRBD1 covers 7 bases. This CDR3 is built from 14 residues. From germline, CDR1 is MNHEY and CDR2 SMNVEV (reference sequence). J gave up 9 bases and V 5 bases, and 13 bases lay outside the gene matches. The CDR3 nucleotides read TGTGCCAGCAGTCTCACAGGGGCCTATACGAGGCAGTACGTC. Protein: CASSLTGAYTRQYV.

CDR3 protein: CASSPGGAALNEQFF. Written as DNA, the CDR3 is TGTGCCAGCAGCCCCGGGGGGGCCGCTCTCAATGAGCAGTTCTTC. The genes are TRBV7-3 and TRBJ2-1; 8 nucleotides align to TRBD2. Trimming cost V 5 bases and J 6 bases; bases outside gene matches: 9. Germline V lookup: CDR1 SGHTA, CDR2 FQGTGA. CDR3 length equals 15 residues.

The chain's CDR3 is CASKEDRYQETQYF. The DNA of the CDR3 is TGTGCCAGCAAAGAAGACAGGTACCAAGAGACCCAGTACTTC. V is TRBV27 and J is TRBJ2-5; D perhaps matches TRBD1 (6 bases). The CDR3 spans 14 residues. The V end lost 7 bases, the J end lost 0 bases, and 12 bases lay between the germline ends. Germline CDR1 MNHEY, CDR2 SMNVEV (reference sequence).

The CDR3 sequence: CASSPTAVPFNEKLFF. CDR3 coding DNA: TGTGCCAGCTCGCCGACAGCCGTACCGTTTAATGAAAAACTGTTTTTT. This chain joins TRBV18 and TRBJ1-4; D might be TRBD1 (5 bases). The CDR3 loop spans 16 amino acids. Looked up from germline, CDR1 is KGHSH and CDR2 is LQKENI. V was shortened by 6 bases and J by 4 bases, with 18 bases between the two germline ends. The variable domain in full, with the rest retrieved from reference TRBV18 and TRBJ1-4, is NAGVMQNPRHLVRRRGQEARLRCSPMKGHSHVYWYRQLPEEGLKFMVYLQKENIIDESGMPKERFSAEFPKEGPSILRIQQVVRGDSAAYFCASSPTAVPFNEKLFFGSGTQLSVL.

The DNA for the CDR3 is TGTGCCAGCAGCTTAGAGGTTAGCGGGGGAGATGAGCAGTTCTTC. Translated, it gives CASSLEVSGGDEQFF. This sequence joins TRBV7-2 and TRBJ2-1, with 9 bases matching TRBD2. Germline V gives CDR1 SGHTA, CDR2 FQGNSA. CDR3 size: 15 residues. After removal of 1 base from V and 8 bases from J, the junction contained 6 bases not matched to a gene. Looking up the rest from reference TRBV7-2 and TRBJ2-1 gives the full variable domain: GAGVSQSPSNKVTEKGKDVELRCDPISGHTALYWYRQSLGQGLEFLIYFQGNSAPDKSGLPSDRFSAERTGGSVSTLTIQRTQQEDSAVYLCASSLEVSGGDEQFFGPGTRLTVL.

This clonotype is judged medium-sized (0.01 to 0.1%). The genes are TRBV19 and TRBJ1-5; D unclear. Germline V CDR1 and CDR2: LNHDA, SQIVND (reference sequence). This CDR3 is 16 amino acids long. The ends were cut back, 7 bases at V and 1 base at J, with 17 bases in the middle. The CDR3 coding sequence is TGTGCCAGTACCCAAGGTCGGTCCTTAAGCAATCAGCCCCAGCATTTT. Translating it yields CASTQGRSLSNQPQHF.

This clonotype ranks as medium-sized. The V and J genes are TRBV29-1 and TRBJ1-2; 10 bases map to TRBD1. This CDR3 is 12 amino acids long. Germline CDR1 reads SQVTM; CDR2 reads ANQGSEA. J gave up 6 bases and V 7 bases, and 5 bases lay outside the gene matches. The CDR3 reads CSGTGTGDGYTF. The CDR3 nucleotides read TGCAGCGGTACCGGGACAGGGGATGGCTACACCTTC.

This clonotype was detected only once. The chain has TRBV6-4 and TRBJ2-3, with 13 bases aligning to TRBD2. V shed 5 bases, J shed 2 bases, and the junction held 16 bases outside the gene matches. This CDR3 comprises 20 residues. The germline CDR1 and CDR2 sequences are MRHNA and SNTAGT. In nucleotides, the CDR3 is TGTGCCAGCAGTTACGGAAGACTAGCGGGGGGCCCCCTGAACACAGATACGCAGTATTTT. Its translation is CASSYGRLAGGPLNTDTQYF.

This clonotype was seen more than once but under ten times. The chain employs TRBV6-6 and TRBJ1-5; tentative D call: TRBD1 (6 bases). This CDR3 comprises 13 residues. V lost 10 bases, J lost 1 base, and 11 bases lay in between. The germline CDR1 and CDR2 sequences are MNHNY and SVGAGI (reference sequence). CDR3 amino acids: CATKGESNQPQHF. CDR3 nucleotide sequence: TGTGCCACCAAGGGGGAAAGCAATCAGCCCCAGCATTTT.

This chain uses TRBV29-1 with TRBJ2-7, with TRBD1 matching over 9 bases. In germline, CDR1 is SQVTM, CDR2 ANQGSEA. Trimming at V came to 7 bases and at J to 4 bases, leaving 8 bases not matched to a gene. CDR3 length equals 13 residues. The CDR3 reads CSAAGTGTYEQYF. CDR3 in DNA: TGCAGCGCCGCCGGGACAGGGACTTACGAGCAGTACTTC.

This clonotype ranks as medium-sized. The chain carries TRBV5-4 and TRBJ2-2; 8 nucleotides align to TRBD2. The germline V gene has CDR1 SGHNT and CDR2 YYREEE (reference sequence). The length of the CDR3 is 15 residues. The ends lost 5 bases at V and 7 bases at J; junction bases unmatched: 10. The CDR3, as DNA: TGTGCCAGCAGATTTCGGGGGGGGCCTAGCGGGGAGCTGTTTTTT. Amino acid sequence: CASRFRGGPSGELFF.

The genes are TRBV6-1 and TRBJ1-4; no definite D call. CDR1 is MNHNS, CDR2 SASEGT, per germline. The CDR3 has 16 residues. Trimming pared 0 bases from V and 5 bases from J, leaving 13 bases between. CDR3 loop: CASSEALGNSNEKLFF. The CDR3 DNA is TGTGCCAGCAGTGAAGCGCTCGGGAATTCAAATGAAAAACTGTTTTTT.

The chain has TRBV14 and TRBJ2-6; no clear D gene. V was pared by 0 bases and J by 1 base, with 10 bases between. The CDR3 runs to 17 residues. Germline loops: CDR1 SGHDN, CDR2 FVKESK. CDR3 region: CASSQDIWGSGANVLTF. Here the CDR3 DNA reads TGTGCCAGCAGCCAAGATATATGGGGTTCTGGGGCCAACGTCCTGACTTTC.

This clonotype appeared a few times. The V gene is TRBV12-3 or TRBV12-4, the J gene TRBJ2-3; TRBD2 agrees at 10 bases. The junction had 6 bases not matched to a gene; V was cut back by 5 bases and J by 4 bases. This CDR3 region has 15 residues. Here the CDR3 reads CASSRSGGASDTQYF. In DNA, the CDR3 is TGTGCCAGCAGTCGCAGCGGGGGGGCCTCAGATACGCAGTATTTT.

Relative to its sample, this clonotype is medium-sized. This CDR3 is CASSYGGIETQYF. The CDR3 DNA reads TGTGCCAGCAGTTACGGTGGGATAGAGACCCAGTACTTC. The chain has TRBV6-5 and TRBJ2-5, with D unclear. The V end lost 2 bases, the J end lost 4 bases, and 8 bases lay between the germline ends. The CDR3 is 13 residues long. Germline V gives CDR1 MNHEY, CDR2 SVGAGI.

This clonotype was seen a few times. V gene TRBV6-1 combines with J gene TRBJ2-2, with 15 bases that match TRBD2. The V and J ends lost 2 bases and 1 base, in that order; junction bases with no gene match: 2. The CDR3 is 18 residues long. Germline values: CDR1 MNHNS, CDR2 SASEGT. In nucleotides, the CDR3 is TGTGCCAGCAGTGAACCGGGACTAGCGGGGGGGAACACCGGGGAGCTGTTTTTT. Its protein product is CASSEPGLAGGNTGELFF.

This clonotype was counted a few times. The chain couples TRBV6-4 to TRBJ2-1, with D perhaps given as TRBD1 or TRBD2 (6 bases each). This CDR3 spans 15 amino acids. From germline, CDR1 is MRHNA and CDR2 SNTAGT. The V gene lost 4 bases and the J gene lost 6 bases, with 16 bases spanning the gap. The CDR3 protein is CASSVSGAQSNEQFF. The CDR3 DNA is TGTGCCAGCAGTGTTTCGGGGGCCCAAAGCAATGAGCAGTTCTTC.

This clonotype was observed a handful of times. This chain links TRBV6-1 with TRBJ1-2; no reliable D call. This CDR3 contains 13 residues. The V gene lost 0 bases and the J gene lost 1 base, with 3 bases spanning the gap. Germline loops: CDR1 MNHNS, CDR2 SASEGT. The CDR3 loop is CASSEAINYGYTF. CDR3 coding DNA: TGTGCCAGCAGTGAAGCTATTAACTATGGCTACACCTTC.

By its share, this clonotype is large. The chain's CDR3 is CSASGGGNYEQYF. Here the CDR3 DNA reads TGCAGCGCCTCAGGGGGGGGAAACTACGAGCAGTACTTC. The rearrangement links TRBV29-1 to TRBJ2-7; tentatively, D is TRBD1 or TRBD2 (7 bases each). The ends were cut back, 7 bases at V and 3 bases at J, with 16 bases in the middle. The CDR3 is made up of 13 amino acids. CDR1 is SQVTM and CDR2 is ANQGSEA in the germline V gene.

This clonotype is medium-sized within its sample. The rearrangement links TRBV12-3 or TRBV12-4 to TRBJ2-5; 7 bases are shared with TRBD2. The CDR3 runs to 14 residues. Trimming removed 2 bases from V and 3 bases from J; junction bases left unmatched: 3. For the CDR3, the DNA is TGTGCCAGCAGTTTAAAGAGCGGGGAAGAGACCCAGTACTTC. Translation: CASSLKSGEETQYF.

The V gene is TRBV7-7, the J gene TRBJ2-3; D is ambiguous. The CDR3 runs to 13 residues. Trimming shortened V by 1 base and J by 4 bases, and 6 bases separated the two germline ends. The V gene's germline CDR1 is SSHAT and CDR2 FNYEAQ (reference sequence). CDR3 bases: TGTGCCAGCAGCTTAGTCATGGCAGATACGCAGTATTTT. It is translated as CASSLVMADTQYF. The full variable domain, in which reference TRBV7-7 and TRBJ2-3 provide the parts outside the CDR3, is GAGVSQSPRYKVTKRGQDVTLRCDPISSHATLYWYQQALGQGPEFLTYFNYEAQPDKSGLPSDRFSAERPEGSISTLTIQRTEQRDSAMYRCASSLVMADTQYFGPGTRLTVL.

This clonotype showed up just a few times. The V gene is TRBV19, the J gene TRBJ1-5; 10 nucleotides match TRBD1. The CDR3 runs to 18 residues. The V and J ends lost 5 bases and 0 bases, in that order; junction bases with no gene match: 10. Germline loops: CDR1 LNHDA, CDR2 SQIVND (reference sequence). This chain's CDR3 is CASSWSDRGLNSNQPQHF. CDR3 DNA sequence: TGTGCCAGTAGTTGGTCGGACAGGGGGTTAAATAGCAATCAGCCCCAGCATTTT.

This clonotype is medium-sized within its sample. The chain carries TRBV5-5 and TRBJ2-2; D is uncertain. Germline V gene sequence: CDR1 SGHKS, CDR2 YYEKEE (reference sequence). V was clipped by 0 bases and J by 4 bases, with 4 bases between them. There are 13 residues in the CDR3. The CDR3 loop is CASSLVTTGELFF. The CDR3 DNA sequence: TGTGCCAGCAGCTTGGTAACCACCGGGGAGCTGTTTTTT.

In its sample, this clonotype is medium-sized. The chain combines TRBV19 with TRBJ1-2, with D tentatively TRBD1 (6 bases). CDR3 length: 15 residues. The V and J ends lost 3 bases and 5 bases respectively, with 16 bases between them. Germline assignment: CDR1 LNHDA and CDR2 SQIVND (reference sequence). In DNA form, the CDR3 reads TGTGCCAGTAGTATGCTATTACAGGGCGCTTATGGCTACACCTTC. Protein product: CASSMLLQGAYGYTF.